The 20 T cell receptor beta chains below all came from one sample that was sequenced in a study of blood T cell repertoires in COVID-19. Method: immunoSEQ multiplex PCR; TCRdb's copy keeps in-frame clones and lacks some. The sample contains about 75,000 clones, around 74% of which appear only once. Specimen: peripheral blood. These receptors were collected from a woman older than 75 with active or convalescent COVID-19.

The rearrangement joins TRBV14 to TRBJ1-3; D might be TRBD1 (6 bases). The CDR3 is 18 amino acids. Germline V lookup: CDR1 SGHDN, CDR2 FVKESK. Trimming removed 0 bases from V and 0 bases from J, with 15 bases in between. CDR3 bases: TGTGCCAGCAGCCAAGACCAACGGCCGGGACACTCTGGAAACACCATATATTTT. Amino acid sequence: CASSQDQRPGHSGNTIYF. Variable domain in full (rest from reference TRBV14 and TRBJ1-3): EAGVTQFPSHSVIEKGQTVTLRCDPISGHDNLYWYRRVMGKEIKFLLHFVKESKQDESGMPNNRFLAERTGGTYSTLKVQPAELEDSGVYFCASSQDQRPGHSGNTIYFGEGSWLTVV.

Only a few counts were recorded for this clone. The chain is built from TRBV7-2 and TRBJ2-7, with 12 bases aligning to TRBD2. V lost 7 bases and J lost 1; bases outside the gene matches: 5. The germline V gene has CDR1 SGHTA and CDR2 FQGNSA. The CDR3 totals 15 residues. CDR3 sequence reads: CASKTGTSGSYEQYF. CDR3 coding DNA: TGTGCCAGCAAGACCGGGACTAGCGGGTCCTACGAGCAGTACTTC. Full variable domain (rest looked up from reference TRBV7-2 and TRBJ2-7): GAGVSQSPSNKVTEKGKDVELRCDPISGHTALYWYRQSLGQGLEFLIYFQGNSAPDKSGLPSDRFSAERTGGSVSTLTIQRTQQEDSAVYLCASKTGTSGSYEQYFGPGTRLTVT.

This clone turned up a few times. The CDR3 spells CASRNRATGESSYEQYF. CDR3 in DNA: TGCGCCAGCCGCAACAGGGCCACAGGGGAGAGCTCCTACGAGCAGTACTTC. The chain combines TRBV5-1 with TRBJ2-7; 7 positions match TRBD1. CDR3 length: 17 amino acids. V lost 7 bases, J lost 0 bases, and 16 bases stayed unmatched. Germline loops: CDR1 SGHRS, CDR2 YFSETQ. Full variable domain (outside the CDR3, taken from reference TRBV5-1 and TRBJ2-7): KAGVTQTPRYLIKTRGQQVTLSCSPISGHRSVSWYQQTPGQGLQFLFEYFSETQRNKGNFPGRFSGRQFSNSRSEMNVSTLELGDSALYLCASRNRATGESSYEQYFGPGTRLTVT.

The V gene is TRBV18, the J gene TRBJ2-1, with 7 bases fitting TRBD1. The germline V gene has CDR1 KGHSH and CDR2 LQKENI. V dropped 4 bases and J dropped 3; count of bases not matched to a gene: 6. The CDR3 covers 15 residues. As DNA, the CDR3 is TGTGCCAGCTCACTCGACAGGGCCAACTACAATGAGCAGTTCTTC. This sequence encodes CASSLDRANYNEQFF.

V and J are TRBV3-1 (or the pseudogene TRBV3-2) and TRBJ2-7; possible D gene TRBD1, 6 bases. The CDR3 contains 15 residues. Trimming pared 1 base from V and 3 bases from J, leaving 13 bases between. Germline assignment: CDR1 LGHDT and CDR2 YNNKEL (reference sequence). Written as DNA, the CDR3 is TGTGCCAGCAGCCAAGCGCGCAGGGGCCTCTACGAGCAGTACTTC. This codes for CASSQARRGLYEQYF.

This clone was observed a few times. V usage is TRBV7-2 and J usage is TRBJ2-3; the match to TRBD2 covers 9 bases. The germline CDR1 and CDR2 sequences are SGHTA and FQGNSA. This CDR3 region has 14 residues. V gave up 7 bases and J gave up 6 bases; unmatched junction bases: 8. This CDR3 is CASTSAGGADTQYF. DNA for the CDR3: TGTGCCAGCACCTCCGCGGGGGGGGCGGATACGCAGTATTTT.

This clone showed up just once. The chain combines TRBV5-1 with TRBJ2-6; 12 bases agree with TRBD1. The germline V gene has CDR1 SGHRS and CDR2 YFSETQ. CDR3 size: 18 residues. Trimming cost V 5 bases and J 4 bases; bases outside gene matches: 10. The CDR3 reads CASSFRGQGASGANVLTF. The CDR3 nucleotides are TGCGCCAGCAGTTTCCGGGGACAGGGGGCCTCGGGGGCCAACGTCCTGACTTTC.

The V call is TRBV2, the J call TRBJ2-3; D not certain. There are 14 residues in the CDR3. V dropped 7 bases and J dropped 0 bases, with 11 bases sitting between them. The germline V gene has CDR1 SNHLY and CDR2 FYNNEI. The CDR3, as DNA: TGTGCCAGCAACCACCGAGGAAGCACAGATACGCAGTATTTT. Translation: CASNHRGSTDTQYF.

The genes are TRBV7-2 and TRBJ2-5, with 11 bases aligning to TRBD2. The CDR3 has 17 amino acids. Germline V gives CDR1 SGHTA, CDR2 FQGNSA. The ends lost 1 base at V and 1 base at J; junction bases unmatched: 5. CDR3 nucleotide sequence: TGTGCCAGCAGCTTAGGACTAGCGGGGACGGCCCAAGAGACCCAGTACTTC. Protein: CASSLGLAGTAQETQYF.

This sequence joins TRBV6-4 and TRBJ1-1; D not resolved. With 4 bases removed from V and 1 base from J, the gap between germline ends came to 10 bases. Germline CDR1 is MRHNA and CDR2 is SNTAGT. The CDR3 has 14 amino acids. This CDR3 reads CASSVSESNTEAFF. CDR3 bases: TGTGCCAGCAGTGTTTCGGAGTCGAACACTGAAGCTTTCTTT.

J is TRBJ1-3 and V is TRBV3-1 (or the pseudogene TRBV3-2); D is unresolved. The CDR3 runs 18 residues. CDR1 and CDR2 (germline): LGHDT, YNNKEL (reference sequence). The V and J ends lost 4 bases and 6 bases respectively, with 25 bases between them. CDR3 amino acids: CASSRRLQLGLLLNTIYF. Here the CDR3 DNA reads TGTGCCAGCAGCCGCAGGCTTCAATTAGGACTCCTACTAAACACCATATATTTT.

V usage is TRBV11-1 and J usage is TRBJ2-1; 11 bases match TRBD1. The ends lost 5 bases at V and 8 bases at J; junction bases unmatched: 8. The CDR3 extends over 15 amino acids. Germline CDR1 SGHAT, CDR2 FQDESV (reference sequence). The CDR3 DNA reads TGTGCCAGCAGCCAATTAGGACAGGGGGCATATGAGCAGTTCTTC. It translates to CASSQLGQGAYEQFF.

V is TRBV10-3 and J is TRBJ2-3; tentatively, D is TRBD1 (5 bases). The V end was cut by 2 bases, the J end by 7 bases, with 10 bases between. Germline V lookup: CDR1 ENHRY, CDR2 SYGVKD. The CDR3 loop spans 13 amino acids. Written as DNA, the CDR3 is TGTGCCATCAGTGAGACCGCAGGGAATACGCAGTATTTT. Translation gives CAISETAGNTQYF.

This chain links TRBV11-3 with TRBJ2-5; TRBD2 aligns across 8 bases. The germline V gene encodes CDR1 SGHNT and CDR2 YENEEA. V lost 9 bases, J lost 4 bases, and 10 bases stayed unmatched. The CDR3 runs to 14 residues. The CDR3 sequence is CASSARRGGETQYF. CDR3 nucleotides: TGTGCCAGTTCAGCCCGACGGGGGGGAGAGACCCAGTACTTC.

The chain joins TRBV10-2 to TRBJ1-5; D call uncertain. This CDR3 contains 13 residues. CDR1 and CDR2 (germline): WSHSY, SAAADI. Trimming took off 8 bases at V and 2 bases at J, with 10 bases between the two ends. The CDR3 spells CASPPGGNQPQHF. The CDR3 nucleotides are TGCGCCAGCCCCCCCGGGGGCAATCAGCCCCAGCATTTT.

The chain uses TRBV5-1 and TRBJ2-3; no clear D gene. The CDR3 covers 14 residues. V was trimmed by 3 bases and J by 3 bases, leaving 11 bases between them. Germline CDR1 reads SGHRS; CDR2 reads YFSETQ. CDR3 bases: TGCGCCAGCAGCTCCCAACAGCTGACAGATACGCAGTATTTT. Protein product: CASSSQQLTDTQYF.

The V call is TRBV19, the J call TRBJ2-1, with 10 bases aligning to TRBD2. Germline V gene lookup returns CDR1 LNHDA and CDR2 SQIVND (reference sequence). The CDR3 extends over 18 amino acids. J lost 4 bases, V lost 1 base, and 10 bases had no gene match. Here the CDR3 reads CASSIAGLAGAPYNEQFF. CDR3 DNA: TGTGCCAGTAGTATAGCGGGCCTAGCGGGGGCCCCATACAATGAGCAGTTCTTC.

This clone has just a few counts. The chain employs TRBV7-2 and TRBJ2-6; a possible D gene is TRBD1 (6 bases). Germline CDR1 and CDR2: SGHTA and FQGNSA. The CDR3 runs 17 residues. V was pared by 6 bases and J by 0 bases, with 15 bases between. CDR3 nucleotides: TGTGCCAGCAGTCGTAGAGACAGGAGCTCTGGGGCCAACGTCCTGACTTTC. It translates to CASSRRDRSSGANVLTF. Complete variable domain (other parts from reference TRBV7-2 and TRBJ2-6): GAGVSQSPSNKVTEKGKDVELRCDPISGHTALYWYRQSLGQGLEFLIYFQGNSAPDKSGLPSDRFSAERTGGSVSTLTIQRTQQEDSAVYLCASSRRDRSSGANVLTFGAGSRLTVL.

This sequence joins TRBV19 and TRBJ1-4; D gene unclear. V was trimmed by 7 bases and J by 5 bases, leaving 11 bases between them. The CDR3 consists of 13 residues. In germline, CDR1 is LNHDA, CDR2 SQIVND (reference sequence). CDR3 nucleotide sequence: TGTGCCAGTATGCCGAGAGGAAATGAAAAACTGTTTTTT. Its protein product is CASMPRGNEKLFF.

This clone was picked up one time. This chain links TRBV28 with TRBJ1-1; D is perhaps TRBD1 (6 bases). The germline V gene encodes CDR1 MDHEN and CDR2 SYDVKM. V lost 2 bases, J lost 6 bases, and 13 bases lay in between. The CDR3 spans 14 residues. CDR3 sequence reads: CASSLLQGRAEAFF. The CDR3 nucleotides are TGTGCCAGCAGTTTACTCCAGGGGAGAGCTGAAGCTTTCTTT.